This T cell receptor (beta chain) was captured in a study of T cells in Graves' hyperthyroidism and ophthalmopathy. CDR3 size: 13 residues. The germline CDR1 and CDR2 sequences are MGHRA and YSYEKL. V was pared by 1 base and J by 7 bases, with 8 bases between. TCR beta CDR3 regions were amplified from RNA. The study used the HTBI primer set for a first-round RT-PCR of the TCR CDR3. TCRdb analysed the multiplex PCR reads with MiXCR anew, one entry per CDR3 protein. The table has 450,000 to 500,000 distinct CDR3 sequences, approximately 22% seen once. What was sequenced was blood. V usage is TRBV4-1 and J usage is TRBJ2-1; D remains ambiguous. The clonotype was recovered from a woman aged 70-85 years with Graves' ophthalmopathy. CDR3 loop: CASSQVVVNEQFF. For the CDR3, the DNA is TGCGCCAGCAGCCAAGTAGTGGTGAATGAGCAGTTCTTC.